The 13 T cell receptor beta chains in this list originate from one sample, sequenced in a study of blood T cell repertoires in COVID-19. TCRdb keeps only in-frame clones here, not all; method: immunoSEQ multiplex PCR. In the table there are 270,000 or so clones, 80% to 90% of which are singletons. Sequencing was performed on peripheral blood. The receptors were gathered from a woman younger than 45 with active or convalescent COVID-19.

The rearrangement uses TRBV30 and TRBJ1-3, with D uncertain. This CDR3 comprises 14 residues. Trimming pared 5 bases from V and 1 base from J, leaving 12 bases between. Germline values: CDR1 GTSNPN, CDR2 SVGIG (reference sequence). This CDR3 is CAWEDYGSGNTIYF. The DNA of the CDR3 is TGTGCCTGGGAGGACTATGGGTCTGGAAACACCATATATTTT. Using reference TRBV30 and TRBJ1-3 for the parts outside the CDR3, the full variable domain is SQTIHQWPATLVQPVGSPLSLECTVEGTSNPNLYWYRQAAGRGLQLLFYSVGIGQISSEVPQNLSASRPQDRQFILSSKKLLLSDSGFYLCAWEDYGSGNTIYFGEGSWLTVV.

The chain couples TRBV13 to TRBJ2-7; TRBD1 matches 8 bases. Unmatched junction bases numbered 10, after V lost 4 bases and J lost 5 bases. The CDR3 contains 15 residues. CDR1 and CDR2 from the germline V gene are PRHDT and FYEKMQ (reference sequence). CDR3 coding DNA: TGTGCCAGCAGCTCCGCCGGGACAGGAATACACGAGCAGTACTTC. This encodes CASSSAGTGIHEQYF.

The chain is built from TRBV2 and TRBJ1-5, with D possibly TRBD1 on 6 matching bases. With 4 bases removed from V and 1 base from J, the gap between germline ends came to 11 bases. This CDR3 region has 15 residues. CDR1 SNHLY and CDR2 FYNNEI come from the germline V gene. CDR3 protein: CASSARGTSNQPQHF. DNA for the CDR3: TGTGCCAGCAGTGCCAGGGGAACCAGCAATCAGCCCCAGCATTTT.

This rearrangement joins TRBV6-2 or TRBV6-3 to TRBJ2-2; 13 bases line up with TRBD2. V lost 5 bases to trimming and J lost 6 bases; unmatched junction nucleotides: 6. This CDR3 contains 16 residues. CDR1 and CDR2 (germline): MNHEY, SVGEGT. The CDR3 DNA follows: TGTGCCAGCAGTCCAAGACTAGCGGGGGGCGCCGGGGAGCTGTTTTTT. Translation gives CASSPRLAGGAGELFF.

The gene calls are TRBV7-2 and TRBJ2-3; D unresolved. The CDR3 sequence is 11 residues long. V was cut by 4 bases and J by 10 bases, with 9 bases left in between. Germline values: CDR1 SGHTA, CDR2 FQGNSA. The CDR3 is CASSSQTAQYF. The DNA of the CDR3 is TGTGCCAGCAGCTCACAGACCGCGCAGTATTTT. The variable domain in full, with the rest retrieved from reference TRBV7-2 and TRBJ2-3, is GAGVSQSPSNKVTEKGKDVELRCDPISGHTALYWYRQSLGQGLEFLIYFQGNSAPDKSGLPSDRFSAERTGGSVSTLTIQRTQQEDSAVYLCASSSQTAQYFGPGTRLTVL.

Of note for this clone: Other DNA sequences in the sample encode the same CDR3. The CDR3 protein is CASSAGTGGQPQHF. DNA for the CDR3: TGTGCCAGCAGCGCCGGGACAGGGGGACAGCCCCAGCATTTT. The chain combines TRBV9 with TRBJ1-5; 11 nucleotides align to TRBD1. The CDR3 is made up of 14 amino acids. Germline CDR1 reads SGDLS; CDR2 reads YYNGEE. Germline trimming cut 3 bases from V and 7 bases from J; bases unmatched to any gene: 3.

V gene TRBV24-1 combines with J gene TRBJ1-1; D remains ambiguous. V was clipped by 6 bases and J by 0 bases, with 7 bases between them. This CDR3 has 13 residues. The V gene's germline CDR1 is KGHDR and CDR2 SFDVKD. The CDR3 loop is CATSSGMNTEAFF. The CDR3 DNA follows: TGTGCCACCAGTTCGGGGATGAACACTGAAGCTTTCTTT.

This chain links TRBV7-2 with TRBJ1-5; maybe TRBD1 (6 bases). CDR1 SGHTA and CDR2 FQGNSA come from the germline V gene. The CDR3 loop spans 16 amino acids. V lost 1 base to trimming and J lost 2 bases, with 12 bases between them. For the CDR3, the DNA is TGTGCCAGCAGCTTAGAAGGGGCAGGGGGCAATCAGCCCCAGCATTTT. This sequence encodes CASSLEGAGGNQPQHF.

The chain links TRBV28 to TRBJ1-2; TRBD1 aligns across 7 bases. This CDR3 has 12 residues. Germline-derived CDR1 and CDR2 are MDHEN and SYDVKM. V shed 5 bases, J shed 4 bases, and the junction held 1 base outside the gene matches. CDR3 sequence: CASSTGVYGYTF. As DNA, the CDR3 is TGTGCCAGCAGTACAGGGGTCTATGGCTACACCTTC.

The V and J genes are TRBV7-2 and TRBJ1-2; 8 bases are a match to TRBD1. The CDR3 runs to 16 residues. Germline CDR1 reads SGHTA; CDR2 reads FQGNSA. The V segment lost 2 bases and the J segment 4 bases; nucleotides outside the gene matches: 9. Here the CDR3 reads CASSLQQGGQFYGYTF. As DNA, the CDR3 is TGTGCCAGCAGCTTACAACAGGGGGGACAATTCTATGGCTACACCTTC.

Written as DNA, the CDR3 is TGTGCCAGCAGTGAATTGGGTAGCGGGGGGATCACAGATACGCAGTATTTT. Amino acid sequence: CASSELGSGGITDTQYF. V usage is TRBV6-1 and J usage is TRBJ2-3; 10 bases are a match to TRBD2. Germline CDR1 and CDR2: MNHNS and SASEGT. The V segment lost 2 bases and the J segment 2 bases; nucleotides outside the gene matches: 7. The length of the CDR3 is 17 residues.

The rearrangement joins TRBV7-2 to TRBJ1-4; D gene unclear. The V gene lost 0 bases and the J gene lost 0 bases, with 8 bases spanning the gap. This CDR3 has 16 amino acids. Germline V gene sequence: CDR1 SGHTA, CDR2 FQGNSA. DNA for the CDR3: TGTGCCAGCAGCTTAGCTACGGGAGCAACTAATGAAAAACTGTTTTTT. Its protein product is CASSLATGATNEKLFF. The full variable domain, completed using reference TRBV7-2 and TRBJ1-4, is GAGVSQSPSNKVTEKGKDVELRCDPISGHTALYWYRQSLGQGLEFLIYFQGNSAPDKSGLPSDRFSAERTGGSVSTLTIQRTQQEDSAVYLCASSLATGATNEKLFFGSGTQLSVL.

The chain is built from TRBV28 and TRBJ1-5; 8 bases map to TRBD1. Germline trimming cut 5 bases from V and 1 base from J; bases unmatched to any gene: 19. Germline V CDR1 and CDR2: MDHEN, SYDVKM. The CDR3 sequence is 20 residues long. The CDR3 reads CASSPTFSRTGRGSNQPQHF. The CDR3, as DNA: TGTGCCAGCAGTCCCACGTTTTCCAGGACAGGGCGCGGGAGCAATCAGCCCCAGCATTTT.